This T cell receptor beta chain was captured by sequencing in a study of technical replicates of blood from four donors. TCRdb keeps only in-frame clones here, not all; method: immunoSEQ multiplex PCR. Here the sample spans 55,000 to 75,000 clones, roughly 90% being singletons. This CDR3 comprises 14 residues. The V and J ends lost 0 bases and 11 bases, in that order; junction bases with no gene match: 7. The germline V gene has CDR1 ENHRY and CDR2 SYGVKD. The sample consisted of T cells isolated from PBMCs. The receptor's source is a human donor in good health. The rearrangement joins TRBV10-3 to TRBJ2-3; 8 bases align to TRBD2. CDR3 sequence (DNA): TGTGCCATCAGTGAGTCAATAGCGGGGATAAGGCAGTATTTT. This codes for CAISESIAGIRQYF.